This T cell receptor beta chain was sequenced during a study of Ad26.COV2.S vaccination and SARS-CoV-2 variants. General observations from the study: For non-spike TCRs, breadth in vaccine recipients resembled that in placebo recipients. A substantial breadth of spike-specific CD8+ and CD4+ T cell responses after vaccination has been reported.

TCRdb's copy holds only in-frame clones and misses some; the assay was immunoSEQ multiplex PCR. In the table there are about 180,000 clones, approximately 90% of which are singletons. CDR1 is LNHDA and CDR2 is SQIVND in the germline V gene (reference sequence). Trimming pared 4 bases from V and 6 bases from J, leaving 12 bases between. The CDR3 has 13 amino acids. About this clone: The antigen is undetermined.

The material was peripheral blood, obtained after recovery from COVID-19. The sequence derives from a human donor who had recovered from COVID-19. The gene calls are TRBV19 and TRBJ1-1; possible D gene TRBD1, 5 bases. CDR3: CASSKKGGAEAFF. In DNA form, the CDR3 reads TGTGCCAGTAGTAAAAAAGGAGGGGCTGAAGCTTTCTTT.